The 32 T cell receptor beta chains below were found in one sample sequenced in a study of blood T cell repertoires in COVID-19. Generated by immunoSEQ multiplex PCR, the TCRdb table keeps only in-frame clones and is missing some. The sample lists around 81,000 clones, 70% to 85% occurring once. The sample was peripheral blood. These TCRs come from a human donor in a cohort sampled during active COVID-19.

The chain is built from TRBV7-3 and TRBJ2-2; 9 bases are a match to TRBD2. Germline trimming cut 4 bases from V and 5 bases from J; bases unmatched to any gene: 11. The CDR3 runs to 17 residues. The germline gives CDR1 SGHTA, CDR2 FQGTGA. For the CDR3, the DNA is TGTGCCAGCAGCTCCGTTAGCGGGGGCTTTATAACCGGGGAGCTGTTTTTT. Translation gives CASSSVSGGFITGELFF.

This clone was seen more than once but under ten times. The V gene is TRBV6-2 or TRBV6-3, the J gene TRBJ1-1; 7 bases match TRBD1. Unmatched junction bases numbered 4, after V lost 6 bases and J lost 0 bases. CDR1 and CDR2 from the germline V gene are MNHEY and SVGEGT. This CDR3 comprises 14 residues. In DNA form, the CDR3 reads TGTGCCAGCAGCAAGACAGGGTTGAACACTGAAGCTTTCTTT. It yields the protein CASSKTGLNTEAFF.

V is TRBV25-1 and J is TRBJ2-3, with 8 bases fitting TRBD2. V lost 7 bases to trimming and J lost 7 bases; unmatched junction nucleotides: 7. Germline assignment: CDR1 MGHDK and CDR2 SYGVNS. The CDR3 covers 13 residues. CDR3 DNA sequence: TGTGCCAGCACTGCGGGGGGCGGGAATACGCAGTATTTT. Its protein is CASTAGGGNTQYF.

The count of this clone is one. This chain connects TRBV10-3 to TRBJ1-6, with TRBD1 matching 9 bases. The ends lost 10 bases at V and 9 bases at J; junction bases unmatched: 7. Germline V gene lookup returns CDR1 ENHRY and CDR2 SYGVKD. The CDR3 loop spans 13 amino acids. CDR3 in amino acids: CATWTGVFSPLHF. CDR3 bases: TGTGCCACCTGGACAGGGGTATTTTCACCCCTCCACTTT.

This clone was recorded once. The chain recombines TRBV7-6 with TRBJ2-3; TRBD1 aligns across 10 bases. The ends lost 5 bases at V and 6 bases at J; junction bases unmatched: 11. CDR3 length: 16 residues. CDR1 is SGHVS and CDR2 is FNYEAQ in the germline V gene. CDR3 coding DNA: TGTGCCAGCAGCCTAACTCCGGGACAGGGGTGGGATACGCAGTATTTT. This encodes CASSLTPGQGWDTQYF.

The rearrangement uses TRBV6-5 and TRBJ2-5; TRBD1 matches at 7 bases. This CDR3 region has 13 residues. Germline loops: CDR1 MNHEY, CDR2 SVGAGI. V was clipped by 5 bases and J by 5 bases; unmatched bases: 5. CDR3 in amino acids: CASSRGPRETQYF. The CDR3 nucleotides read TGTGCCAGCAGTAGGGGGCCCCGGGAGACCCAGTACTTC.

The rearrangement uses TRBV28 and TRBJ2-5, with TRBD2 matching over 11 bases. V lost 3 bases, J lost 5 bases, and 11 bases stayed unmatched. The V gene's germline CDR1 is MDHEN and CDR2 SYDVKM. This CDR3 is 17 amino acids long. The CDR3 spells CASSLLPRLAGYETQYF. CDR3 in DNA: TGTGCCAGCAGTTTGTTACCACGACTAGCGGGGTATGAGACCCAGTACTTC.

The gene calls are TRBV12-3 or TRBV12-4 and TRBJ2-2; D gene unclear. Trimming left V 4 bases short and J 6 bases short, with 6 bases between. The CDR3 sequence is 12 residues long. This CDR3 reads CASSSLPGELFF. The CDR3 coding sequence is TGTGCCAGCAGTTCCCTACCCGGGGAGCTGTTTTTT.

In nucleotides, the CDR3 is TGTGCCAGCAGTGGCGGGGGGCTCGCCCTCACTGAAGCTTTCTTT. It translates to CASSGGGLALTEAFF. The chain combines TRBV6-6 with TRBJ1-1; D is perhaps TRBD1 (6 bases). Trimming cost V 5 bases and J 4 bases, with 17 bases left between them. CDR1 is MNHNY and CDR2 is SVGAGI in the germline V gene (reference sequence). The CDR3 length is 15 residues.

The chain employs TRBV7-9 and TRBJ2-3; a weak D match, TRBD1 (5 bases). The CDR3 contains 15 residues. V shed 1 base and J shed 0 bases, with 8 bases lying between them. Germline CDR1 is SEHNR and CDR2 is FQNEAQ (reference sequence). The CDR3 loop reads CASSLVDISTDTQYF. The CDR3 DNA reads TGTGCCAGCAGCTTAGTGGACATCAGCACAGATACGCAGTATTTT.

The V and J genes are TRBV6-5 and TRBJ2-5, with 8 bases lining up with TRBD2. Per germline, CDR1 MNHEY and CDR2 SVGAGI. J was trimmed by 4 bases and V by 3 bases; bases with no gene match: 7. There are 15 residues in the CDR3. The CDR3 bases are TGTGCCAGCAGTTATGGACTAGCCGGGGGAGAGACCCAGTACTTC. Its protein is CASSYGLAGGETQYF.

V and J are TRBV3-1 (or the pseudogene TRBV3-2) and TRBJ2-7; possibly TRBD2 for D (6 bases). Germline CDR1 is LGHDT and CDR2 is YNNKEL (reference sequence). This CDR3 region has 15 residues. The V and J ends lost 1 base and 2 bases respectively, with 12 bases between them. Written as DNA, the CDR3 is TGTGCCAGCAGCCAAGGGGGGGTACTAACCTACGAGCAGTACTTC. Amino acid sequence: CASSQGGVLTYEQYF.

The J gene is TRBJ2-3, the V gene TRBV3-1 (or the pseudogene TRBV3-2); 9 bases agree with TRBD2. Trimming cost V 3 bases and J 0 bases; bases outside gene matches: 4. The germline CDR1 and CDR2 sequences are LGHDT and YNNKEL (reference sequence). This CDR3 contains 16 residues. This CDR3 is CASSHPTSGSTDTQYF. The CDR3 nucleotides are TGTGCCAGCAGCCACCCCACTAGCGGGAGCACAGATACGCAGTATTTT.

The gene calls are TRBV7-2 and TRBJ2-1; D gene unclear. Germline assignment: CDR1 SGHTA and CDR2 FQGNSA. V lost 5 bases to trimming and J lost 2 bases, with 10 bases between them. The CDR3 is 14 residues long. CDR3 amino acids: CASSPAAAYNEQFF. CDR3 sequence (DNA): TGTGCCAGCAGCCCAGCCGCGGCCTACAATGAGCAGTTCTTC.

J is TRBJ1-2 and V is TRBV18; D is unclear. The CDR3 covers 16 residues. The V gene lost 3 bases and the J gene lost 2 bases, with 16 bases spanning the gap. The V gene's germline CDR1 is KGHSH and CDR2 LQKENI. CDR3 nucleotides: TGTGCCAGCTCACCCCAGTTTTCCCTTCGCAACTATGGCTACACCTTC. It is translated as CASSPQFSLRNYGYTF. Using reference TRBV18 and TRBJ1-2 for the parts outside the CDR3, the full variable domain is NAGVMQNPRHLVRRRGQEARLRCSPMKGHSHVYWYRQLPEEGLKFMVYLQKENIIDESGMPKERFSAEFPKEGPSILRIQQVVRGDSAAYFCASSPQFSLRNYGYTFGSGTRLTVV.

V and J are TRBV12-3 or TRBV12-4 and TRBJ1-6, with D tentatively TRBD1 (5 bases). Trimming removed 7 bases at V and 7 bases at J, with 11 bases between. The CDR3 has 13 amino acids. The CDR3 DNA is TGTGCCAGCACCCTTGACAGAAATTCACCCCTCCACTTT. Protein product: CASTLDRNSPLHF.

This chain links TRBV3-1 (or the pseudogene TRBV3-2) with TRBJ1-5; tentatively, D is TRBD1 (6 bases). Germline V gene lookup returns CDR1 LGHDT and CDR2 YNNKEL (reference sequence). The CDR3 consists of 15 residues. V dropped 1 base and J dropped 5 bases, with 12 bases sitting between them. CDR3 in DNA: TGTGCCAGCAGCCAAGGGGGGGGGCCTTATCAGCCCCAGCATTTT. Residues: CASSQGGGPYQPQHF.

The table lists this clone with a few counts. This chain joins TRBV2 and TRBJ1-1; a possible D gene is TRBD1 (6 bases). Germline V CDR1 and CDR2: SNHLY, FYNNEI. This CDR3 contains 17 residues. The V and J ends lost 3 bases and 3 bases respectively, with 20 bases between them. In DNA, the CDR3 is TGTGCCAGCAGTGAGCTGGGGGCAGTTCGGATGGACACTGAAGCTTTCTTT. This gives the protein CASSELGAVRMDTEAFF.

This rearrangement joins TRBV29-1 to TRBJ1-4; D possibly corresponds to TRBD1 (6 bases). Germline V gene sequence: CDR1 SQVTM, CDR2 ANQGSEA. The CDR3 extends over 14 amino acids. V lost 3 bases to trimming and J lost 10 bases, with 18 bases between them. CDR3 coding DNA: TGCAGCGTTGATGGCGGGCTGGGGGCCGGAAAACTGTTTTTT. Translation: CSVDGGLGAGKLFF.

The chain joins TRBV7-9 to TRBJ1-1; D is undetermined. The CDR3 has 15 amino acids. Trimming pared 1 base from V and 1 base from J, leaving 10 bases between. Germline lookup yields CDR1 SEHNR and CDR2 FQNEAQ (reference sequence). In nucleotides, the CDR3 is TGTGCCAGCAGCTTAGAGGCAGGTCAGAACACTGAAGCTTTCTTT. It yields the protein CASSLEAGQNTEAFF.

The chain joins TRBV25-1 to TRBJ2-1; tentative D call: TRBD1 (6 bases). CDR1 MGHDK and CDR2 SYGVNS come from the germline V gene. The CDR3 is 14 amino acids. The germline V and J ends were trimmed by 1 base and 6 bases, with 10 bases remaining between them. DNA of the CDR3: TGTGCCAGCAGTGAATGGCAGGGGAGCAATGAGCAGTTCTTC. Protein product: CASSEWQGSNEQFF.

The chain combines TRBV5-4 with TRBJ2-1; 7 bases agree with TRBD2. CDR1 is SGHNT, CDR2 YYREEE, per germline (reference sequence). The CDR3 totals 15 residues. With 3 bases clipped from V and 2 bases from J, the junction kept 5 bases outside the gene matches. The CDR3 nucleotides read TGTGCCAGCAGCTGGGGGGGATCGGCCTACAATGAGCAGTTCTTC. This encodes CASSWGGSAYNEQFF.

CDR3 nucleotides: TGCGCCAGCAGCCAAGCCGGCAGGGCTGGAAACACCATATATTTT. This encodes CASSQAGRAGNTIYF. The chain has TRBV4-1 and TRBJ1-3; TRBD1 might be the D (5 bases). The CDR3 consists of 15 residues. Germline V CDR1 and CDR2: MGHRA, YSYEKL. Trimming removed 1 base from V and 2 bases from J, with 9 bases in between.

The rearrangement joins TRBV5-1 to TRBJ2-3, with D perhaps matching TRBD1 (6 bases). Germline CDR1 is SGHRS and CDR2 is YFSETQ. The V gene lost 2 bases and the J gene lost 6 bases, with 25 bases spanning the gap. The CDR3 runs to 18 residues. CDR3 region: CASSFDVGGVEALDTQYF. The CDR3 region has the DNA TGCGCCAGCAGCTTCGATGTAGGGGGTGTGGAGGCGCTGGATACGCAGTATTTT.

The chain couples TRBV6-5 to TRBJ1-2, with TRBD1 identical over 9 bases. Germline values: CDR1 MNHEY, CDR2 SVGAGI. The V and J ends lost 0 bases and 4 bases, in that order; junction bases with no gene match: 3. This CDR3 has 15 residues. The CDR3 spells CASSYSGTGFYGYTF. CDR3 nucleotide sequence: TGTGCCAGCAGTTACTCCGGGACAGGGTTCTATGGCTACACCTTC.

This clone occurred once. The V call is TRBV28, the J call TRBJ2-1, with a possible D match to TRBD1 (6 bases). V lost 8 bases and J lost 9, with 11 bases in between. CDR1 is MDHEN, CDR2 SYDVKM, per germline. The CDR3 contains 11 residues. CDR3 sequence (DNA): TGTGCCAGCGCTACCAGGGGTGAGCAGTTCTTC. Translation: CASATRGEQFF.

CDR3 residues: CASSGGTGGAGLNLAFF. The DNA of the CDR3 is TGTGCCAGCAGCGGCGGGACAGGGGGCGCTGGACTGAATTTGGCTTTCTTT. V and J are TRBV5-4 and TRBJ1-1; 12 positions agree with TRBD1. This CDR3 is 17 amino acids long. CDR1 and CDR2 (germline): SGHNT, YYREEE (reference sequence). V was clipped by 4 bases and J by 11 bases; unmatched bases: 18. The full variable domain, completed using reference TRBV5-4 and TRBJ1-1, is ETGVTQSPTHLIKTRGQQVTLRCSSQSGHNTVSWYQQALGQGPQFIFQYYREEENGRGNFPPRFSGLQFPNYSSELNVNALELDDSALYLCASSGGTGGAGLNLAFFGQGTRLTVV.

The chain uses TRBV3-1 (or the pseudogene TRBV3-2) and TRBJ1-1, with a tentative D call TRBD1 (5 bases). CDR3 length: 14 residues. From germline, CDR1 is LGHDT and CDR2 YNNKEL (reference sequence). Trimming cost V 3 bases and J 1 base, with 9 bases left between them. The CDR3: CASSQRTGNTEAFF. In nucleotides, the CDR3 is TGTGCCAGCAGCCAGAGAACAGGGAACACTGAAGCTTTCTTT.

This chain uses TRBV10-3 with TRBJ1-2, with unresolved D. The CDR3 length is 11 residues. Between the trimmed V and J ends, which lost 10 bases and 6 bases, there was a span of 12 bases. Germline values: CDR1 ENHRY, CDR2 SYGVKD. DNA for the CDR3: TGTGCCACTTCAGGTGCTGATGGCTACACCTTC. This translates into CATSGADGYTF.

J is TRBJ2-1 and V is TRBV28, with 7 bases lining up with TRBD1. CDR1 is MDHEN and CDR2 is SYDVKM in the germline V gene. CDR3 length equals 17 residues. V gave up 5 bases and J gave up 10 bases; unmatched junction bases: 20. DNA of the CDR3: TGTGCCAGCAGTAAACGGGACAGCTTCACCTACGGGTGGGAGCAGTTCTTC. It translates to CASSKRDSFTYGWEQFF.

The chain has TRBV7-2 and TRBJ2-3, with 13 bases that match TRBD2. The CDR3 loop spans 16 amino acids. The germline V gene has CDR1 SGHTA and CDR2 FQGNSA. With V trimmed by 5 bases and J by 4 bases, 6 bases remained unmatched. The CDR3, as DNA: TGTGCCAGCAGCCGGGGACTAGCGGGGTTGGCAGATACGCAGTATTTT. Amino acids: CASSRGLAGLADTQYF.

In its sample, this clone was seen once. The V gene is TRBV20-1, the J gene TRBJ1-2; weak D call: TRBD1 (5 bases). The CDR3 extends over 13 amino acids. Germline CDR1 and CDR2: DFQATT and SNEGSKA (reference sequence). Trimming left V 3 bases short and J 7 bases short, with 15 bases between. In DNA form, the CDR3 reads TGCAGTGCTAGTAGCAGGGCCCGATCTGGCTACACCTTC. This encodes CSASSRARSGYTF.